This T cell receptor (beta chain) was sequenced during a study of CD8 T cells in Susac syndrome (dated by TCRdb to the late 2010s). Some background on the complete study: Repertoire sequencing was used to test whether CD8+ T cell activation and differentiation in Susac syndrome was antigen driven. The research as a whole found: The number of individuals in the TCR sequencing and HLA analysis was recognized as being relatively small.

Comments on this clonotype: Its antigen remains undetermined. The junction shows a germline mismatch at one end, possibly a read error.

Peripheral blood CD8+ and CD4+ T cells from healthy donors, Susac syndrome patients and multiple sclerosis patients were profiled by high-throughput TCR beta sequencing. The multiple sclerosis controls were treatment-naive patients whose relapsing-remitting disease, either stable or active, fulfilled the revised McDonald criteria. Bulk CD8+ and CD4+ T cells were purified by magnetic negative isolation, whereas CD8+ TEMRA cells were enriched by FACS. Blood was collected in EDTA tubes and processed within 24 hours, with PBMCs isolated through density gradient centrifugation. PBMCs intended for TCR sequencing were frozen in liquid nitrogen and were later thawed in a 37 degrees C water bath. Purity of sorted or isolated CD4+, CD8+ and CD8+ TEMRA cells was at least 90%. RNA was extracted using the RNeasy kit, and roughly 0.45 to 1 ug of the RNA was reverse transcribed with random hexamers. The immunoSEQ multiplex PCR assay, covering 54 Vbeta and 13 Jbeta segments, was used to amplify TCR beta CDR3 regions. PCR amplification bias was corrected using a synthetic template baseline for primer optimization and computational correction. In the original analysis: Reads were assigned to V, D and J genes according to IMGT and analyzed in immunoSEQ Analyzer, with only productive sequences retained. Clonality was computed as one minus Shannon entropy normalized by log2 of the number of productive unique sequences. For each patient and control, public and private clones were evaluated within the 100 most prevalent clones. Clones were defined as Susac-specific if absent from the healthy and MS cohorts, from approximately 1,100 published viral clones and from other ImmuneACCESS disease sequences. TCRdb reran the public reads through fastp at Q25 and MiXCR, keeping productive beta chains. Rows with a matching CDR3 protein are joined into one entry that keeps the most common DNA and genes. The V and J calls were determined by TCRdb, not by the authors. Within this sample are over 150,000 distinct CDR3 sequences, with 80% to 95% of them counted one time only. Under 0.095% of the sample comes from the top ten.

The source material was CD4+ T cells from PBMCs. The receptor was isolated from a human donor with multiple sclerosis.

CDR3 protein: CASSKAVGDPEKLFF. The nucleotide sequence is TGTGCCAGCAGTAAAGCTGTGGGGGACCCAGAAAAACTGTTTTTT. The sequence joins TRBV2 to TRBJ1-4; possibly the D gene is TRBD1, per 5 matching bases. CDR1 is given as SNHLY and CDR2 as FYNNEI, both from the germline V gene. The CDR3, from cysteine to phenylalanine, totals 15 residues. Only the CDR3 DNA is retained, 45 bases long and in frame from the first base.